What follows are 7 T cell receptor beta chains derived from one specimen sequenced in a study of blood T cell repertoires in COVID-19 (TCRdb year 2020). Library creation used the immunoSEQ multiplex PCR assay. TCRdb holds this immuneACCESS table with in-frame rearrangements only. Some clones are missing; in checked studies, unresolved V genes explain under half, and the rest has no known cause. The sample records 96,000 or so clones, approximately 90% of which are singletons. Jointly, the top ten make up roughly 4.2% of the sample. Sequenced material: peripheral blood. The receptors were sampled from a human donor with COVID-19, enrolled during active disease. The donor label of this sample is uncertain.

This clone appeared a few times. V is TRBV5-1 and J is TRBJ2-3; TRBD1 matches at 7 bases. With V trimmed by 6 bases and J by 3 bases, 10 bases remained unmatched. The CDR3 is made up of 15 amino acids. Germline lookup yields CDR1 SGHRS and CDR2 YFSETQ. The CDR3: CASNTFQGVTDTQYF. The CDR3 nucleotides read TGCGCCAGCAATACTTTTCAGGGGGTGACAGATACGCAGTATTTT.

The chain couples TRBV10-1 to TRBJ2-7, with D hard to call. CDR1 is WNHNN and CDR2 is SYGVQD in the germline V gene (reference sequence). The CDR3 contains 11 residues. Trimming took off 4 bases at V and 4 bases at J, with 5 bases between the two ends. The CDR3 reads CASSVGYEQYF. CDR3 nucleotide sequence: TGCGCCAGCAGTGTCGGGTACGAGCAGTACTTC.

The chain carries TRBV15 and TRBJ2-7; 7 bases are shared with TRBD1. The germline gives CDR1 LNHNV, CDR2 YYDKDF (reference sequence). V trimming: 3 bases; J trimming: 6 bases; junction bases outside the gene matches: 14. The CDR3 is 16 residues long. The CDR3 nucleotides read TGTGCCACCAGCAGGGGACAGTTGCCTCTAAGCTCCGAGCAGTACTTC. As protein: CATSRGQLPLSSEQYF.

Judged by abundance, this clone is medium-sized. The chain is built from TRBV12-5 and TRBJ1-4; D unresolved. CDR3 length: 15 residues. The V end was cut by 3 bases, the J end by 8 bases, with 16 bases between. Per the germline V gene, CDR1 is LGHNT and CDR2 is FRNRAP. CDR3 sequence (DNA): TGTGCTAGTGGTTTCGAGTTTCAGGATAAAGAAAAACTGTTTTTT. Translating gives CASGFEFQDKEKLFF.

The rearrangement uses TRBV19 and TRBJ1-4; TRBD1 is a possible D gene (5 bases). The CDR3 loop spans 13 amino acids. V was clipped by 6 bases and J by 8 bases, with 13 bases between them. Germline values: CDR1 LNHDA, CDR2 SQIVND (reference sequence). CDR3 amino acids: CASRDNGGEKLFF. In DNA form, the CDR3 reads TGTGCCAGTAGGGACAACGGAGGGGAAAAACTGTTTTTT.

The chain employs TRBV3-1 (or the pseudogene TRBV3-2) and TRBJ1-1, with a possible D match to TRBD1 (6 bases). The germline CDR1 and CDR2 sequences are LGHDT and YNNKEL (reference sequence). The CDR3 has 12 residues. Trimming stripped 1 base from V and 9 bases from J, with 9 bases between. The CDR3 DNA reads TGTGCCAGCAGCCAAGGCTGGGACAAAGCTTTCTTT. Translation: CASSQGWDKAFF.

This chain uses TRBV28 with TRBJ1-4, with D tentatively TRBD1 (5 bases). Trimming left V 6 bases short and J 7 bases short, with 18 bases between. The CDR3 covers 15 residues. Germline assignment: CDR1 MDHEN and CDR2 SYDVKM. The CDR3 sequence: CASSKEVGGSEKLFF. CDR3 bases: TGTGCCAGCAGCAAAGAGGTCGGGGGATCTGAAAAACTGTTTTTT.